The subject of this entry is one T cell receptor (beta chain). This clonotype was observed at least ten times. No cognate antigen has been identified for it. No much larger clonotype is one base removed from it; base qualities were not supplied. The data belong to a study of T cells in Graves' hyperthyroidism and ophthalmopathy (dated by TCRdb to the late 2010s). About the study as a whole: Peripheral blood was collected at initial diagnosis, before any treatment. TCR V-J signatures able to tell the groups apart were searched for in a discovery cohort of approximately 95 patients, of whom around 42 had Graves' ophthalmopathy and about 60 had stable Graves' hyperthyroidism. An independent validation cohort of under 20 hyperthyroidism patients and some 15 patients who later progressed to ophthalmopathy tested prospective prediction of ophthalmopathy. For training and testing, the 80 to 100 patients in the discovery cohort were randomly divided in a 7:3 ratio. In several Graves' hyperthyroidism patients, the study also compared T-cell repertoires from thyroid tissue with T-cell repertoires from blood. After blood sampling, hyperthyroidism patients were treated with methimazole at a starting dose of 30 mg daily, and ophthalmopathy patients were treated with high-dose intravenous methylprednisolone. According to the paper, TCR Vbeta CDR3 sequencing was carried out on over 130 peripheral blood samples, which came from fewer than 50 ophthalmopathy, around 75 hyperthyroidism and approximately 17 progressor patients.

The TCR beta CDR3 regions were amplified from the RNA transcripts. The TCR CDR3 was subjected to a first round of RT-PCR using the HTBI primer set and the Qiagen OneStep RT-PCR kit. Libraries were constructed in a second round of multiplex PCR, after which size selection and purification were carried out. Paired-end sequencing of the libraries was performed with 100 bp reads on an Illumina HiSeq2000. From the authors' description of their analysis: SOAPnuke was used to process the raw data, removing reads that contained adapters or uncalled bases, had a mean Phred below 15, or lacked an exact match to the constant primer or identifier. High-quality paired reads were merged with COPE v1.2.5, and unique nucleotide sequences were defined as clonotypes. MiTCR v1.1 was used to align the clonotypes against IMGT TRBV, TRBD and TRBJ reference segments. Only V-J combinations with frequency above 0.0001, covering 99% to 99.2% of repertoires, were analysed. The TCS score was defined as the ratio of F50 (clonal expansion) to E x V (chaos), calculated using BLOSUM62-based TCRdist between CDR3 peptides within each V-J. Welch's t-statistics and random forest reduced fewer than 600 V-J features to around 14, which were used in a naive Bayes classifier (R e1071). TCRdb itself trimmed the public reads at Q25 with fastp, ran MiXCR and retained productive beta chains. Each entry is one CDR3 protein sequence, shown with its most common DNA and genes. These V and J calls are TCRdb output, not the study's own analysis. A total of roughly 380,000 distinct CDR3 sequences appear in this sample, about 15% of them only once. The ten largest account for roughly 11% of the sample.

Overall results and qualifications from the work: In validation, the model predicted progression to ophthalmopathy with approximately 70% sensitivity and over 72% specificity, a median of around six months before onset. No statistical method was used to fix the sample size in advance, and group allocation was not hidden from the investigators. Blood samples also contained most of the expanded thyroid clonotypes (frequency above 0.001), which suggests that blood repertoires may reflect thyroid immune responses. A model built on a 13 V-J signature distinguished ophthalmopathy from stable hyperthyroidism, reaching about 88% sensitivity and around 81% specificity in cross-validation and 80%/75% in testing.

Stable Graves' hyperthyroidism was defined as no progression to ophthalmopathy during 18 months of follow-up. Hyperthyroidism patients were newly diagnosed, had a disease duration of under 2 months, and were aged 18 to 65 years. Exclusion was applied to patients with uncontrolled infections, other autoimmune diseases, pregnancy or lactation. Diagnoses were based on clinical symptoms, serum thyroxine and TRAb, thyroid ultrasound and orbital computed tomography. PBMCs were separated from approximately 10 ml of fresh peripheral blood using Ficoll-Paque density gradient centrifugation. Trizol reagent was used to extract total RNA, and RNA quality was then checked on an Agilent 2100 Bioanalyzer. This receptor was identified in a woman aged 55 to 70 with Graves' hyperthyroidism. The sequenced sample consisted of blood.

The DNA sequence follows: TGTGCCAGCTCACCGCAACTAGCGGAGGGGAGCAATGAGCAGTTCTTC. Translated, this gives CASSPQLAEGSNEQFF. The rearrangement joined TRBV18 to TRBJ2-1, with 8 middle bases fitting TRBD2. The CDR3 numbers 16 residues from cysteine through phenylalanine. CDR3 DNA is the only sequence kept; it has 48 bases, read in frame from the first base. V is pruned by 3 bases and J by 6 bases, leaving 10 bases of the junction without a gene match. CDR1 is given as KGHSH and CDR2 as LQKENI, both from the germline V gene.